This T cell receptor beta chain stems from a study of OX40 agonist ivuxolimab in advanced cancers. Study details: Patients got intravenous ivuxolimab at 0.01 to 10 mg/kg every 2 weeks. The dose-escalation cohort was about 87% male, with a mean age of 60 years, ranging roughly 23 to 79.

On cycle 4 day 1 and cycle 7 day 1, as well as at baseline, blood was sampled. The table came from immunoSEQ multiplex PCR; TCRdb's copy has only in-frame clones and leaves some out. The sample carries about 99,000 clones, about 96% recorded once. The receptor was isolated from an adult with an advanced solid tumor such as melanoma, head and neck, liver or kidney cancer. This specimen consisted of CD4+ or CD8+ T cells sorted from blood, obtained in a trial of the OX40 agonist ivuxolimab.

The CDR3 protein is CASSLTSTDTQYF. The CDR3, as DNA: TGTGCCAGCAGTTTGACCAGCACAGATACGCAGTATTTT. J is TRBJ2-3 and V is TRBV28; no definite D call. Germline V gene sequence: CDR1 MDHEN, CDR2 SYDVKM. Trimming removed 3 bases from V and 0 bases from J, with 4 bases in between. There are 13 residues in the CDR3. Filled out from reference TRBV28 and TRBJ2-3, the complete variable domain reads DVKVTQSSRYLVKRTGEKVFLECVQDMDHENMFWYRQDPGLGLRLIYFSYDVKMKEKGDIPEGYSVSREKKERFSLILESASTNQTSMYLCASSLTSTDTQYFGPGTRLTVL.